These T cell receptor beta chains were read from a single sample in a study of blood T cell repertoires in COVID-19. This table comes from immunoSEQ multiplex PCR, and its TCRdb copy is limited to in-frame clones, with some not included. The table shows approximately 70,000 clones, with roughly 90% occurring only once. The specimen was peripheral blood. The receptor source for this set is a man aged 50 or older with COVID-19, enrolled during active disease. Both conserved end residues are part of each CDR3. The order of the fields is V gene, J gene, D gene, CDR3 DNA, CDR3 protein. D genes are given only for firm matches.

TRBV6-5	TRBJ2-5	-	TGTGCCAGCAGTACCACGGGAGCCCGGGACCAGTACTTC	CASSTTGARDQYF
TRBV29-1	TRBJ2-1	TRBD1	TGCAGCGCCAGGACAGGGGGCGATGAGCAGTTCTTC	CSARTGGDEQFF
TRBV6-5	TRBJ1-2	-	TGTGCCAGTAGACAGGCCTCTAACTATGGCTACACCTTC	CASRQASNYGYTF
TRBV19	TRBJ2-4	TRBD1	TGTGCCAGTAGTGGACAGGGAGGAAACATTCAGTACTTC	CASSGQGGNIQYF
TRBV18	TRBJ2-7	-	TGTGCCAGCTCACCCGCTTCGAGTAACTACGAGCAGTACTTC	CASSPASSNYEQYF
TRBV9	TRBJ2-2	TRBD1	TGTGCCAGCAGCGTAGAGGGACAGGGGACCGGGGAGCTGTTTTTT	CASSVEGQGTGELFF
TRBV19	TRBJ2-2	-	TGTGCCGCAGGGGAACAGTCCGGCACCGGGGAGCTGTTTTTT	CAAGEQSGTGELFF
TRBV9	TRBJ1-1	-	TGTGCCAGCAGCACGGCGGGGGGAAGTCGGAACACTGAAGCTTTCTTT	CASSTAGGSRNTEAFF
TRBV4-1	TRBJ1-2	TRBD1	TGCGCCAGCAGCCAACAGACAGGGGGCACCTATGGCTACACCTTC	CASSQQTGGTYGYTF
TRBV6-1	TRBJ2-5	TRBD1	TGTGCCAGCAGTGAATCCGGGACAGGGGTGGAGACCCAGTACTTC	CASSESGTGVETQYF
TRBV4-2	TRBJ2-7	TRBD2	TGTGCCAGCAGCCAAGGCCGGGACTACCCATCCTACGAGCAGTACTTC	CASSQGRDYPSYEQYF